These 25 T cell receptor beta chains came from one sample sequenced in a study of lymphopenia after photon versus proton radiotherapy. The table came from immunoSEQ multiplex PCR; TCRdb's copy has only in-frame clones and leaves some out. The sample contains around 42,000 clones, 85% of which appear only once. Sequencing was performed on peripheral blood, taken from a patient treated with photon-based radiotherapy. The receptors derive from a middle-aged man with gastric cancer.

The rearrangement uses TRBV4-3 and TRBJ2-5; 8 bases are a match to TRBD2. CDR1 and CDR2 from the germline V gene are LGHNA and YSLEER. This CDR3 contains 16 residues. The V and J ends lost 1 base and 4 bases, in that order; junction bases with no gene match: 8. The CDR3 region is CASSQGGSGAGETQYF. DNA for the CDR3: TGCGCCAGCAGCCAAGGGGGTAGCGGGGCGGGAGAGACCCAGTACTTC.

J is TRBJ2-3 and V is TRBV4-2; 11 nucleotides match TRBD2. Germline V CDR1 and CDR2: LGHNA, YNFKEQ. Trimming took 4 bases from V and 5 from J; bases not matched to a gene: 5. The CDR3 extends over 15 amino acids. The CDR3 sequence: CASSLLAGGRDTQYF. The CDR3 DNA follows: TGTGCCAGCAGCCTATTAGCGGGGGGGCGAGATACGCAGTATTTT.

V gene TRBV29-1 combines with J gene TRBJ1-1, with 7 positions matching TRBD1. The CDR3 runs 17 residues. Looked up from germline, CDR1 is SQVTM and CDR2 is ANQGSEA. Trimming removed 4 bases from V and 6 bases from J; junction bases left unmatched: 20. The CDR3 nucleotides read TGCAGCGTTGCTCCAGAGGACAGGCGAAAGAAGTGGGCTGAAGCTTTCTTT. Translated: CSVAPEDRRKKWAEAFF.

This rearrangement joins TRBV19 to TRBJ2-1, with 10 bases identical to TRBD1. Germline V gene lookup returns CDR1 LNHDA and CDR2 SQIVND (reference sequence). Trimming took 8 bases from V and 4 from J; bases not matched to a gene: 5. This CDR3 region has 14 residues. The CDR3 spells CASAGQGVYNEQFF. The CDR3 DNA reads TGTGCCAGTGCAGGACAGGGGGTTTACAATGAGCAGTTCTTC. Full variable domain (outside the CDR3, taken from reference TRBV19 and TRBJ2-1): DGGITQSPKYLFRKEGQNVTLSCEQNLNHDAMYWYRQDPGQGLRLIYYSQIVNDFQKGDIAEGYSVSREKKESFPLTVTSAQKNPTAFYLCASAGQGVYNEQFFGPGTRLTVL.

This sequence joins TRBV4-3 and TRBJ2-7, with D tentatively TRBD2 (5 bases). V was clipped by 1 base and J by 0 bases, with 10 bases between them. This CDR3 contains 15 residues. CDR1 and CDR2 (germline): LGHNA, YSLEER. CDR3 in DNA: TGCGCCAGCAGCCAAGTAAGCGGCAGCTCCTACGAGCAGTACTTC. The encoded protein is CASSQVSGSSYEQYF.

The chain carries TRBV11-2 and TRBJ1-2; unclear D gene. Germline values: CDR1 SGHAT, CDR2 FQNNGV. This CDR3 has 12 amino acids. Trimming shortened V by 1 base and J by 8 bases, and 8 bases separated the two germline ends. The CDR3 nucleotides are TGTGCCAGCAGCTTAGCCCCCTACGGCTACACCTTC. Translated: CASSLAPYGYTF.

The chain uses TRBV27 and TRBJ2-5; D possibly corresponds to TRBD1 (6 bases). The CDR3 runs to 18 residues. Germline-derived CDR1 and CDR2 are MNHEY and SMNVEV (reference sequence). Trimming left V 5 bases short and J 1 base short, with 23 bases between. The CDR3 protein is CASSPKRTAPLFQETQYF. Written as DNA, the CDR3 is TGTGCCAGCAGTCCAAAAAGGACAGCCCCGTTGTTCCAAGAGACCCAGTACTTC.

The V gene is TRBV7-6, the J gene TRBJ2-1; 8 bases align to TRBD2. Germline assignment: CDR1 SGHVS and CDR2 FNYEAQ. The CDR3 consists of 15 residues. With 5 bases clipped from V and 2 bases from J, the junction kept 5 bases outside the gene matches. CDR3 DNA: TGTGCCAGCAGCCCAGCGGGGGTGGCCTACAATGAGCAGTTCTTC. This gives the protein CASSPAGVAYNEQFF.

The V and J genes are TRBV11-2 and TRBJ2-5; perhaps TRBD2 as D (5 bases). This CDR3 is 18 amino acids long. V was trimmed by 5 bases and J by 0 bases, leaving 22 bases between them. Per germline, CDR1 SGHAT and CDR2 FQNNGV. The chain's CDR3 is CASSPSPARPGYQETQYF. CDR3 sequence (DNA): TGTGCCAGCAGCCCCTCTCCGGCCCGGCCGGGGTACCAAGAGACCCAGTACTTC.

The DNA of the CDR3 is TGTGCCAGCAGTAGGGATGGCTACGAGCAGTACTTC. Translation gives CASSRDGYEQYF. V and J are TRBV5-5 and TRBJ2-7; D is undetermined. In germline, CDR1 is SGHKS, CDR2 YYEKEE (reference sequence). The CDR3 has 12 amino acids. Trimming shortened V by 5 bases and J by 3 bases, and 9 bases separated the two germline ends.

The V gene is TRBV5-1, the J gene TRBJ2-6; the D gene is possibly TRBD2 (6 bases). The germline gives CDR1 SGHRS, CDR2 YFSETQ. V was trimmed by 3 bases and J by 2 bases, leaving 15 bases between them. The CDR3 extends over 17 amino acids. CDR3 amino acids: CASSYRQGGAGANVLTF. The CDR3 region has the DNA TGCGCCAGCAGCTACAGGCAGGGCGGGGCTGGGGCCAACGTCCTGACTTTC.

This sequence joins TRBV29-1 and TRBJ2-3; D may match TRBD1 or TRBD2 (6 bases each). Germline V lookup: CDR1 SQVTM, CDR2 ANQGSEA. V was trimmed by 2 bases and J by 8 bases, leaving 20 bases between them. This CDR3 region has 15 residues. This chain's CDR3 is CSVESFAGGGGTQYF. The CDR3, as DNA: TGCAGCGTTGAAAGCTTTGCCGGCGGAGGGGGTACGCAGTATTTT.

The V and J genes are TRBV19 and TRBJ1-1; the D gene is possibly TRBD1 (5 bases). Looked up from germline, CDR1 is LNHDA and CDR2 is SQIVND (reference sequence). Trimming took 4 bases from V and 2 from J, leaving 20 bases between them. The CDR3 totals 17 residues. In nucleotides, the CDR3 is TGTGCCAGTAGTACCCCGGGAGGGGAAGCCTTCAACACTGAAGCTTTCTTT. Residues: CASSTPGGEAFNTEAFF. The whole variable domain, filled in from reference TRBV19 and TRBJ1-1, reads DGGITQSPKYLFRKEGQNVTLSCEQNLNHDAMYWYRQDPGQGLRLIYYSQIVNDFQKGDIAEGYSVSREKKESFPLTVTSAQKNPTAFYLCASSTPGGEAFNTEAFFGQGTRLTVV.

The chain has TRBV7-2 and TRBJ2-2; TRBD1 matches at 9 bases. V shed 3 bases and J 4 bases; nucleotides not matched to a gene: 0. Germline CDR1 reads SGHTA; CDR2 reads FQGNSA. The CDR3 extends over 14 amino acids. The CDR3 nucleotides are TGTGCCAGCAGCTTGGACAGGGGCACCGGGGAGCTGTTTTTT. Amino acid sequence: CASSLDRGTGELFF. Supplemented by reference TRBV7-2 and TRBJ2-2, the full variable domain reads GAGVSQSPSNKVTEKGKDVELRCDPISGHTALYWYRQSLGQGLEFLIYFQGNSAPDKSGLPSDRFSAERTGGSVSTLTIQRTQQEDSAVYLCASSLDRGTGELFFGEGSRLTVL.

The chain links TRBV7-9 to TRBJ2-1; possible D gene TRBD1, 6 bases. CDR1 SEHNR and CDR2 FQNEAQ come from the germline V gene (reference sequence). Trimming pared 5 bases from V and 6 bases from J, leaving 14 bases between. The CDR3 sequence is 14 residues long. The CDR3, as DNA: TGTGCCAGCAGCACTGGACAGAAGTCCAATGAGCAGTTCTTC. Translating it yields CASSTGQKSNEQFF.

This clone came up a few times. The chain links TRBV7-6 to TRBJ2-2, with TRBD1 matching over 7 bases. The CDR3 has 16 residues. CDR1 is SGHVS and CDR2 is FNYEAQ in the germline V gene. V was pared by 4 bases and J by 3 bases, with 8 bases of the junction left unmatched. The CDR3 sequence is CASSSYRGRDTGELFF. CDR3 bases: TGTGCCAGCAGCTCCTACAGGGGTAGGGACACCGGGGAGCTGTTTTTT.

This clone appeared a single time. The chain recombines TRBV7-6 with TRBJ1-6; D gene ambiguous. Between the trimmed V and J ends, which lost 0 bases and 10 bases, there was a span of 13 bases. From germline, CDR1 is SGHVS and CDR2 FNYEAQ. The CDR3 runs 15 residues. CDR3 sequence reads: CASSLARSEGSPLHF. DNA of the CDR3: TGTGCCAGCAGCTTAGCGAGGTCAGAGGGCTCACCCCTCCACTTT.

This chain links TRBV14 with TRBJ2-7; 9 bases are shared with TRBD2. The germline gives CDR1 SGHDN, CDR2 FVKESK. V shed 0 bases, J shed 3 bases, and the junction held 15 bases outside the gene matches. The CDR3 loop spans 19 amino acids. The CDR3 sequence: CASSQERSWAASGDYEQYF. For the CDR3, the DNA is TGTGCCAGCAGCCAAGAGAGGTCCTGGGCCGCTAGCGGGGACTACGAGCAGTACTTC.

This clone showed up just a few times. This chain uses TRBV11-2 with TRBJ1-1; no definite D call. In germline, CDR1 is SGHAT, CDR2 FQNNGV. Deletions cut 0 bases from V and 8 bases from J, with 10 bases between. The CDR3 is 13 amino acids. The CDR3 loop reads CASSLDRRREAFF. The CDR3 DNA follows: TGTGCCAGCAGCTTAGATCGCCGACGCGAAGCTTTCTTT.

This chain uses TRBV4-2 with TRBJ2-5; perhaps TRBD2 as D (5 bases). Germline-derived CDR1 and CDR2 are LGHNA and YNFKEQ. This CDR3 has 14 residues. The V end lost 0 bases, the J end lost 4 bases, and 9 bases lay between the germline ends. The DNA for the CDR3 is TGTGCCAGCAGCCAAGATATAAGCGGAGAGACCCAGTACTTC. This gives the protein CASSQDISGETQYF.

This chain connects TRBV2 to TRBJ2-7; D may match TRBD1 or TRBD2 (5 bases each). From germline, CDR1 is SNHLY and CDR2 FYNNEI. The CDR3 length is 14 residues. Trimming removed 6 bases from V and 0 bases from J, with 12 bases in between. Written as DNA, the CDR3 is TGTGCCAGCAGAGTGGGGGACGTCTCCTACGAGCAGTACTTC. Translated: CASRVGDVSYEQYF. The variable domain in full, completed from reference TRBV2 and TRBJ2-7, reads EPEVTQTPSHQVTQMGQEVILRCVPISNHLYFYWYRQILGQKVEFLVSFYNNEISEKSEIFDDQFSVERPDGSNFTLKIRSTKLEDSAMYFCASRVGDVSYEQYFGPGTRLTVT.

This sequence joins TRBV9 and TRBJ2-1, with D tentatively TRBD2 (5 bases). Trimming cost V 3 bases and J 0 bases, with 16 bases left between them. Germline loops: CDR1 SGDLS, CDR2 YYNGEE. The CDR3 sequence is 17 residues long. The CDR3 nucleotides are TGTGCCAGCAGCGCTGGTCCTAGAGGGAGCTCCTACAATGAGCAGTTCTTC. It is translated as CASSAGPRGSSYNEQFF.

This rearrangement joins TRBV2 to TRBJ1-1; tentatively, D is TRBD1 (6 bases). Between the trimmed V and J ends, which lost 5 bases and 8 bases, there was a span of 15 bases. This CDR3 comprises 13 residues. CDR1 is SNHLY and CDR2 is FYNNEI in the germline V gene. CDR3 DNA sequence: TGTGCCAGCAGTCCAGGGGAGGGGATGGAAGCTTTCTTT. Its protein is CASSPGEGMEAFF.

Remarks on this clone: Mismatch with germline at one junction end may stem from a read error. The J gene is TRBJ2-2, the V gene TRBV18, with D unresolved. CDR3 length: 15 amino acids. CDR1 is KGHSH and CDR2 is LQKENI in the germline V gene. DNA for the CDR3: TGTGCCAACTCACCAAGACCGCGCGATACCGGGGAGCTGTTTTTT. This encodes CANSPRPRDTGELFF.

The count of this clone is one. V usage is TRBV7-9 and J usage is TRBJ1-1; TRBD1 is a possible D gene (5 bases). V was trimmed by 5 bases and J by 3 bases, leaving 16 bases between them. CDR1 is SEHNR, CDR2 FQNEAQ, per germline (reference sequence). The CDR3 spans 15 residues. The CDR3 sequence: CASSPNGAGHTEAFF. The CDR3 bases are TGTGCCAGCAGCCCCAACGGGGCAGGCCACACTGAAGCTTTCTTT. The entire variable domain, with the rest obtained from reference TRBV7-9 and TRBJ1-1, is as follows: DTGVSQNPRHKITKRGQNVTFRCDPISEHNRLYWYRQTLGQGPEFLTYFQNEAQLEKSRLLSDRFSAERPKGSFSTLEIQRTEQGDSAMYLCASSPNGAGHTEAFFGQGTRLTVV.